This entry lists 31 T cell receptor beta chains sequenced from one sample in a study of cytomegalovirus exposure and HLA in healthy donors. The primer mix had 60 Vbeta and 13 Jbeta primers. The table came from immunoSEQ multiplex PCR; TCRdb's copy has only in-frame clones and leaves some out. The sample holds some 190,000 clones, 80% seen once. The sequencing sample was made of PBMCs. Receptor source: a woman in her twenties or thirties in good health and CMV-seronegative.

The J gene is TRBJ1-1, the V gene TRBV6-6; 8 nucleotides agree with TRBD1. The germline V gene encodes CDR1 MNHNY and CDR2 SVGAGI (reference sequence). CDR3 size: 16 residues. V gave up 6 bases and J gave up 1 base; unmatched junction bases: 10. The CDR3 DNA reads as TGTGCCAGCAGACAAAGACAGGGGAGACCGAACACTGAAGCTTTCTTT. Protein sequence: CASRQRQGRPNTEAFF.

On this clone: Other DNA sequences in this sample translate to the same CDR3. The chain employs TRBV5-1 and TRBJ1-5, with D perhaps matching TRBD1 (5 bases). The V gene's germline CDR1 is SGHRS and CDR2 YFSETQ. V dropped 1 base and J dropped 1 base, with 6 bases sitting between them. This CDR3 has 14 amino acids. CDR3 residues: CASSLTGSNQPQHF. As DNA, the CDR3 is TGCGCCAGCAGCTTGACAGGAAGCAATCAGCCCCAGCATTTT.

The V call is TRBV5-1, the J call TRBJ1-1; D is possibly TRBD1 (5 bases). The CDR3 sequence is 15 residues long. V dropped 2 bases and J dropped 2 bases, with 13 bases sitting between them. Germline V gene lookup returns CDR1 SGHRS and CDR2 YFSETQ. The CDR3 bases are TGCGCCAGCAGCTTTACAGGAAAGGGTAACACTGAAGCTTTCTTT. Its translation is CASSFTGKGNTEAFF.

This rearrangement joins TRBV18 to TRBJ2-6, with D perhaps TRBD1 (6 bases). Trimming took 3 bases from V and 0 from J, leaving 18 bases between them. CDR1 is KGHSH and CDR2 is LQKENI in the germline V gene. This CDR3 region has 19 residues. The CDR3 protein is CASSPSWGQGSSGANVLTF. The CDR3 DNA is TGTGCCAGCTCACCGTCGTGGGGGCAGGGTAGCTCTGGGGCCAACGTCCTGACTTTC.

The CDR3 DNA is TGTGCCATCACTGCGTCGGGCGGGGGGGTCACAGATACGCAGTATTTT. Residues: CAITASGGGVTDTQYF. The chain carries TRBV10-3 and TRBJ2-3; 9 bases are a match to TRBD2. In germline, CDR1 is ENHRY, CDR2 SYGVKD. V lost 7 bases, J lost 2 bases, and 10 bases stayed unmatched. The CDR3 contains 16 residues.

This clone was counted a few times. V gene TRBV30 combines with J gene TRBJ1-2; D might be TRBD1 (5 bases). The CDR3 loop spans 13 amino acids. Germline CDR1 reads GTSNPN; CDR2 reads SVGIG (reference sequence). V lost 4 bases and J lost 8, with 17 bases in between. The CDR3, as DNA: TGTGCCTGGACTTTTCGGGGGATGCGGGGCTACACCTTC. Residues: CAWTFRGMRGYTF.

The chain joins TRBV18 to TRBJ2-7, with D perhaps matching TRBD1 (6 bases). CDR1 is KGHSH, CDR2 LQKENI, per germline. This CDR3 region has 14 residues. Trimming removed 3 bases from V and 3 bases from J, with 12 bases in between. This CDR3 is CASSPLDRNYEQYF. The CDR3 bases are TGTGCCAGCTCACCGTTGGACAGAAACTACGAGCAGTACTTC.

V gene TRBV27 combines with J gene TRBJ1-4; 8 nucleotides align to TRBD1. This CDR3 is 17 amino acids long. Germline V gene lookup returns CDR1 MNHEY and CDR2 SMNVEV (reference sequence). V shed 6 bases and J 7 bases; nucleotides not matched to a gene: 16. For the CDR3, the DNA is TGTGCCAGCAGAACCCAGTCCCCAGGGGGCTGGGTTGAAAAACTGTTTTTT. This translates into CASRTQSPGGWVEKLFF.

This chain uses TRBV7-6 with TRBJ2-2, with D perhaps TRBD1 (6 bases). CDR1 and CDR2 from the germline V gene are SGHVS and FNYEAQ. V lost 2 bases to trimming and J lost 1 base, with 8 bases between them. The CDR3 length is 15 residues. The CDR3 DNA is TGTGCCAGCAGCTTATCAGGGGAGAACACCGGGGAGCTGTTTTTT. As protein: CASSLSGENTGELFF. Looking up the rest from reference TRBV7-6 and TRBJ2-2 gives the full variable domain: GAGVSQSPRYKVTKRGQDVALRCDPISGHVSLYWYRQALGQGPEFLTYFNYEAQQDKSGLPNDRFSAERPEGSISTLTIQRTEQRDSAMYRCASSLSGENTGELFFGEGSRLTVL.

This clone was counted between two and nine times. The CDR3 protein is CASSLASGQGYEVYGYTF. The CDR3 DNA sequence: TGCGCCAGCAGCTTGGCTTCGGGACAGGGGTATGAGGTCTATGGCTACACCTTC. The chain couples TRBV5-1 to TRBJ1-2; 10 nucleotides match TRBD1. The junction had 12 bases not matched to a gene; V was cut back by 0 bases and J by 4 bases. The CDR3 runs 18 residues. CDR1 is SGHRS, CDR2 YFSETQ, per germline.

This clone was recorded a few times. The chain employs TRBV18 and TRBJ1-1, with a possible D match to TRBD1 (6 bases). The germline V gene encodes CDR1 KGHSH and CDR2 LQKENI. Between the trimmed V and J ends, which lost 3 bases and 7 bases, there was a span of 18 bases. The CDR3 is 15 residues long. Written as DNA, the CDR3 is TGTGCCAGCTCACCTGGCCCTACAGGGACGCGTGAAGCTTTCTTT. Protein sequence: CASSPGPTGTREAFF.

V and J are TRBV6-5 and TRBJ2-3, with D tentatively TRBD2 (6 bases). The CDR3 contains 15 residues. The V end was cut by 0 bases, the J end by 0 bases, with 7 bases between. Germline values: CDR1 MNHEY, CDR2 SVGAGI. Here the CDR3 DNA reads TGTGCCAGCAGTTACTCGGGGACTAGCACAGATACGCAGTATTTT. It specifies CASSYSGTSTDTQYF.

The gene calls are TRBV2 and TRBJ2-3; 7 bases map to TRBD2. The germline V gene has CDR1 SNHLY and CDR2 FYNNEI. The J segment lost 5 bases and the V segment lost 3 bases, leaving 11 bases of the junction unmatched. The CDR3 has 16 amino acids. The CDR3 DNA reads TGTGCCAGCAGTGACGTCGGGGGGATTGATCAAGATACGCAGTATTTT. Translating gives CASSDVGGIDQDTQYF.

The chain combines TRBV19 with TRBJ2-2; 8 bases are shared with TRBD2. This CDR3 spans 16 amino acids. Trimming took 0 bases from V and 4 from J; bases not matched to a gene: 4. The germline V gene encodes CDR1 LNHDA and CDR2 SQIVND (reference sequence). CDR3 sequence reads: CASSIDVLAGTGELFF. As DNA, the CDR3 is TGTGCCAGTAGTATAGATGTCCTAGCGGGCACCGGGGAGCTGTTTTTT.

This clone was counted once. At one of its ends the junction is not consistent with the germline gene, which may arise from a read error. This sequence joins TRBV7-8 and TRBJ1-1, with a possible D match to TRBD1 (5 bases). This CDR3 has 15 residues. Looked up from germline, CDR1 is SGHVS and CDR2 is FQNEAQ. CDR3: CASSLARSGNAEAFF. The CDR3 DNA reads as TGTGCCAGCAGCTTAGCCAGGTCAGGGAACGCTGAAGCTTTCTTT. Filled out from reference TRBV7-8 and TRBJ1-1, the complete variable domain reads GAGVSQSPRYKVAKRGQDVALRCDPISGHVSLFWYQQALGQGPEFLTYFQNEAQLDKSGLPSDRFFAERPEGSVSTLKIQRTQQEDSAVYLCASSLARSGNAEAFFGQGTRLTVV.

CDR3 protein: CAWRRGHGYTF. The CDR3 coding sequence is TGTGCCTGGAGGCGAGGTCATGGCTACACCTTC. The chain combines TRBV30 with TRBJ1-2; no clear D gene. The CDR3 extends over 11 amino acids. Per germline, CDR1 GTSNPN and CDR2 SVGIG (reference sequence). V was pared by 3 bases and J by 6 bases, with 8 bases between.

The chain uses TRBV6-5 and TRBJ2-5; D not resolved. V lost 0 bases, J lost 1 base, and 6 bases lay in between. This CDR3 has 14 residues. Germline lookup yields CDR1 MNHEY and CDR2 SVGAGI. The CDR3 DNA is TGTGCCAGCAGTTACTCGAGGATCCAAGAGACCCAGTACTTC. Protein sequence: CASSYSRIQETQYF.

The V and J genes are TRBV7-8 and TRBJ1-1; D call uncertain. This CDR3 is built from 12 residues. Germline loops: CDR1 SGHVS, CDR2 FQNEAQ. V lost 5 bases and J lost 7, with 11 bases in between. The CDR3 here is CASSGPGFEAFF. CDR3 DNA: TGTGCCAGCAGCGGTCCGGGGTTTGAAGCTTTCTTT.

V usage is TRBV2 and J usage is TRBJ1-5, with D perhaps matching TRBD1 (5 bases). The germline V and J ends were trimmed by 3 bases and 7 bases, with 16 bases remaining between them. Germline CDR1 reads SNHLY; CDR2 reads FYNNEI. The CDR3 has 15 amino acids. CDR3 coding DNA: TGTGCCAGCAGTGACTCCGCAGGGTCAAACCAGCCCCAGCATTTT. Protein: CASSDSAGSNQPQHF. Full variable domain (rest looked up from reference TRBV2 and TRBJ1-5): EPEVTQTPSHQVTQMGQEVILRCVPISNHLYFYWYRQILGQKVEFLVSFYNNEISEKSEIFDDQFSVERPDGSNFTLKIRSTKLEDSAMYFCASSDSAGSNQPQHFGDGTRLSIL.

The V call is TRBV5-4, the J call TRBJ1-2; possibly TRBD1 for D (6 bases). This CDR3 spans 13 amino acids. V lost 4 bases and J lost 5, with 12 bases in between. The germline CDR1 and CDR2 sequences are SGHNT and YYREEE (reference sequence). The CDR3 loop is CASSQQGIYGYTF. In DNA form, the CDR3 reads TGTGCCAGCAGCCAACAGGGCATATATGGCTACACCTTC.

In the case of this clone: Within the sample, other DNA sequences also encode this same CDR3. The chain links TRBV9 to TRBJ2-7; TRBD1 matches at 7 bases. The CDR3 contains 14 residues. Germline-derived CDR1 and CDR2 are SGDLS and YYNGEE. J gave up 3 bases and V 0 bases, and 3 bases lay outside the gene matches. The CDR3 nucleotides are TGTGCCAGCAGCGTAGCCGGGACAGACTACGAGCAGTACTTC. Translation: CASSVAGTDYEQYF.

This clone was detected only once. This sequence joins TRBV7-2 and TRBJ2-3, with 11 bases that match TRBD2. CDR1 is SGHTA, CDR2 FQGNSA, per germline. The CDR3 length is 15 residues. The trim removed 5 bases at V and 2 bases at J, leaving 3 bases unmatched. CDR3 residues: CASSISGGDTDTQYF. The CDR3 coding sequence is TGTGCCAGCAGCATTAGCGGGGGGGACACAGATACGCAGTATTTT. Looking up the rest from reference TRBV7-2 and TRBJ2-3 gives the full variable domain: GAGVSQSPSNKVTEKGKDVELRCDPISGHTALYWYRQSLGQGLEFLIYFQGNSAPDKSGLPSDRFSAERTGGSVSTLTIQRTQQEDSAVYLCASSISGGDTDTQYFGPGTRLTVL.

CDR3 in amino acids: CASSPPAPPAGQPQHF. CDR3 DNA sequence: TGTGCCAGCTCACCACCGGCCCCACCGGCGGGTCAGCCCCAGCATTTT. The rearrangement uses TRBV18 and TRBJ1-5; D gene unclear. Germline V lookup: CDR1 KGHSH, CDR2 LQKENI. CDR3 length: 16 residues. V lost 0 bases, J lost 6 bases, and 15 bases lay in between.

The rearrangement uses TRBV2 and TRBJ2-5; D gene ambiguous. In germline, CDR1 is SNHLY, CDR2 FYNNEI. The CDR3 is 14 amino acids. V was clipped by 0 bases and J by 2 bases, with 7 bases between them. CDR3 loop: CASSEASPQETQYF. The CDR3 DNA follows: TGTGCCAGCAGTGAAGCTAGCCCACAAGAGACCCAGTACTTC. The whole variable domain, filled in from reference TRBV2 and TRBJ2-5, reads EPEVTQTPSHQVTQMGQEVILRCVPISNHLYFYWYRQILGQKVEFLVSFYNNEISEKSEIFDDQFSVERPDGSNFTLKIRSTKLEDSAMYFCASSEASPQETQYFGPGTRLLVL.

DNA for the CDR3: TGTGCCATCAGTGGTGGCAGCCTGGGGCCCAATGAGCAGTTCTTC. Translating gives CAISGGSLGPNEQFF. V gene TRBV10-3 combines with J gene TRBJ2-1, with a weak D call TRBD1 (5 bases). Trimming left V 4 bases short and J 6 bases short, with 16 bases between. The V gene's germline CDR1 is ENHRY and CDR2 SYGVKD. The CDR3 loop spans 15 amino acids.

In regard to this clone: Since no conserved phenylalanine or tryptophan closes the CDR3, a read error is the likely cause. The rearrangement joins TRBV5-1 to TRBJ1-1; a possible D gene is TRBD1 (5 bases). Trimming pared 4 bases from V and 1 base from J, leaving 11 bases between. Germline V CDR1 and CDR2: SGHRS, YFSETQ. The CDR3 has 14 amino acids. The DNA for the CDR3 is TGCGCCAGCAGCCGGGGGGAAACGAACACTGAAGCTTTCGTT. The encoded protein is CASSRGETNTEAFV.

The CDR3 sequence is CASSMLAGGLREQYF. CDR3 DNA: TGTGCCAGTAGTATGTTGGCGGGGGGTTTACGAGAGCAGTACTTC. The rearrangement joins TRBV19 to TRBJ2-7, with TRBD2 matching 8 bases. Trimming took 3 bases from V and 7 from J; bases not matched to a gene: 11. The CDR3 extends over 15 amino acids. Looked up from germline, CDR1 is LNHDA and CDR2 is SQIVND (reference sequence).

V is TRBV30 and J is TRBJ1-2; weak D call: TRBD1 (5 bases). The germline V gene has CDR1 GTSNPN and CDR2 SVGIG (reference sequence). There are 13 residues in the CDR3. Trimming cost V 0 bases and J 7 bases, with 12 bases left between them. The CDR3 region has the DNA TGTGCCTGGAGTGTAGGCAGGGTCGGTGGCTACACCTTC. It specifies CAWSVGRVGGYTF.

The J gene is TRBJ2-3, the V gene TRBV5-1; possible D gene TRBD2, 5 bases. The CDR3 is 16 amino acids. The V gene lost 1 base and the J gene lost 6 bases, with 18 bases spanning the gap. Germline-derived CDR1 and CDR2 are SGHRS and YFSETQ. CDR3 DNA sequence: TGCGCCAGCAGCTTGACACCTGGCGGACTGGGGGATACGCAGTATTTT. Encoded protein: CASSLTPGGLGDTQYF.

This sequence joins TRBV7-9 and TRBJ1-6; 8 positions match TRBD1. The CDR3 has 15 residues. CDR1 SEHNR and CDR2 FQNEAQ come from the germline V gene (reference sequence). Trimming at V came to 4 bases and at J to 7 bases, leaving 6 bases not matched to a gene. As DNA, the CDR3 is TGTGCCAGCAGCTCTGACAGGGGTTCGAATTCACCCCTCCACTTT. Amino acids: CASSSDRGSNSPLHF. Using reference TRBV7-9 and TRBJ1-6 for the parts outside the CDR3, the full variable domain is DTGVSQNPRHKITKRGQNVTFRCDPISEHNRLYWYRQTLGQGPEFLTYFQNEAQLEKSRLLSDRFSAERPKGSFSTLEIQRTEQGDSAMYLCASSSDRGSNSPLHFGNGTRLTVT.

The rearrangement uses TRBV30 and TRBJ2-1, with D maybe TRBD2 (7 bases). The length of the CDR3 is 13 residues. V was trimmed by 3 bases and J by 5 bases, leaving 11 bases between them. Germline assignment: CDR1 GTSNPN and CDR2 SVGIG (reference sequence). The CDR3 sequence: CAWRGGPHNEQFF. The CDR3, as DNA: TGTGCCTGGAGGGGGGGGCCCCACAATGAGCAGTTCTTC.